The 15 T cell receptor beta chains below all came from one sample that was sequenced in a study of cytomegalovirus exposure and HLA in healthy donors. TCRdb keeps only in-frame clones here, not all; method: immunoSEQ multiplex PCR. The sample holds around 190,000 clones, approximately 86% seen once. The specimen sequenced was PBMCs. These receptor sequences come from a young man in good health and CMV-seropositive.

The chain recombines TRBV7-9 with TRBJ2-7, with D tentatively TRBD2 (5 bases). The CDR3 is 11 residues long. V was pared by 8 bases and J by 0 bases, with 5 bases between. Germline V CDR1 and CDR2: SEHNR, FQNEAQ (reference sequence). The CDR3 sequence is CASGSSYEQYF. In DNA form, the CDR3 reads TGTGCCAGCGGGAGCTCCTACGAGCAGTACTTC. Combining the CDR3 with reference TRBV7-9 and TRBJ2-7 gives the whole variable domain DTGVSQNPRHKITKRGQNVTFRCDPISEHNRLYWYRQTLGQGPEFLTYFQNEAQLEKSRLLSDRFSAERPKGSFSTLEIQRTEQGDSAMYLCASGSSYEQYFGPGTRLTVT.

The chain has TRBV27 and TRBJ2-1; 8 bases align to TRBD2. The trim removed 5 bases at V and 7 bases at J, leaving 13 bases unmatched. The CDR3 extends over 16 amino acids. CDR1 MNHEY and CDR2 SMNVEV come from the germline V gene (reference sequence). CDR3 region: CASSPSFGSGVNEQFF. CDR3 sequence (DNA): TGTGCCAGCAGTCCGTCCTTTGGTAGCGGGGTTAATGAGCAGTTCTTC.

The chain combines TRBV7-6 with TRBJ1-1; 10 bases are a match to TRBD1. Germline V CDR1 and CDR2: SGHVS, FNYEAQ. The junction had 1 base not matched to a gene; V was cut back by 0 bases and J by 3 bases. CDR3 size: 15 residues. The CDR3 nucleotides read TGTGCCAGCAGCTTAGCGGGACAGGGGTACACTGAAGCTTTCTTT. Translation gives CASSLAGQGYTEAFF.

The CDR3 DNA sequence: TGTGCCAGCAGCCTCTTGGCGCGAAATGAGCAGTTCTTC. It is translated as CASSLLARNEQFF. The V and J genes are TRBV7-3 and TRBJ2-1; D is undetermined. Between the trimmed V and J ends, which lost 5 bases and 7 bases, there was a span of 12 bases. The CDR3 totals 13 residues. The germline V gene has CDR1 SGHTA and CDR2 FQGTGA. Full variable domain (missing parts from reference TRBV7-3 and TRBJ2-1): GAGVSQTPSNKVTEKGKYVELRCDPISGHTALYWYRQSLGQGPEFLIYFQGTGAADDSGLPNDRFFAVRPEGSVSTLKIQRTERGDSAVYLCASSLLARNEQFFGPGTRLTVL.

The chain couples TRBV18 to TRBJ2-1; D is uncertain. This CDR3 is built from 15 residues. Trimming stripped 3 bases from V and 7 bases from J, with 16 bases between. CDR1 and CDR2 (germline): KGHSH, LQKENI. CDR3 amino acids: CASSPGVGLKNEQFF. Here the CDR3 DNA reads TGTGCCAGCTCACCTGGAGTTGGTTTAAAAAATGAGCAGTTCTTC.

V usage is TRBV7-8 and J usage is TRBJ2-7; TRBD2 matches 16 bases. CDR1 is SGHVS, CDR2 FQNEAQ, per germline. With 1 base clipped from V and 7 bases from J, the junction kept 13 bases outside the gene matches. CDR3 length equals 19 residues. The CDR3 DNA sequence: TGTGCCAGCAGCTTAGAGATTCCGGGACTAGCGGGGGGGCCGGGGGAGCAGTACTTC. Its protein product is CASSLEIPGLAGGPGEQYF.

The chain is built from TRBV4-1 and TRBJ2-7; D unclear. The germline V gene encodes CDR1 MGHRA and CDR2 YSYEKL. The CDR3 loop spans 14 amino acids. The V end was cut by 5 bases, the J end by 4 bases, with 15 bases between. This CDR3 is CASSLSSLLYEQYF. DNA for the CDR3: TGCGCCAGCAGCTTATCTAGTCTCCTTTACGAGCAGTACTTC.

This chain uses TRBV7-9 with TRBJ2-7; the match to TRBD1 covers 7 bases. The germline gives CDR1 SEHNR, CDR2 FQNEAQ (reference sequence). The CDR3 spans 12 residues. The ends lost 5 bases at V and 6 bases at J; junction bases unmatched: 4. CDR3 sequence reads: CASSQGTVEQYF. CDR3 coding DNA: TGTGCCAGCAGCCAAGGGACAGTCGAGCAGTACTTC.

V gene TRBV10-1 combines with J gene TRBJ2-7; the D gene is possibly TRBD1 (6 bases). V was clipped by 0 bases and J by 1 base, with 13 bases between them. The germline gives CDR1 WNHNN, CDR2 SYGVQD (reference sequence). This CDR3 is built from 16 residues. CDR3 sequence reads: CASSESMTGGSYEQYF. CDR3 DNA: TGCGCCAGCAGTGAGTCGATGACAGGCGGTTCCTACGAGCAGTACTTC.

The chain carries TRBV7-8 and TRBJ1-6, with D perhaps matching TRBD1 (5 bases). The ends were cut back, 5 bases at V and 8 bases at J, with 25 bases in the middle. The CDR3 runs to 18 residues. Germline V gene lookup returns CDR1 SGHVS and CDR2 FQNEAQ. This CDR3 is CASSPTPGDRGQDSPLHF. The CDR3 DNA reads as TGTGCCAGCAGCCCTACTCCGGGAGACAGAGGTCAGGATTCACCCCTCCACTTT.

The chain employs TRBV7-2 and TRBJ2-7; D ambiguous. Trimming took 0 bases from V and 5 from J, leaving 5 bases between them. Germline V CDR1 and CDR2: SGHTA, FQGNSA. The CDR3 has 12 residues. DNA of the CDR3: TGTGCCAGCAGCTTAGCGCTTAACGAGCAGTACTTC. As protein: CASSLALNEQYF.

The gene calls are TRBV7-2 and TRBJ2-3; 15 nucleotides align to TRBD2. The CDR3 contains 18 residues. V shed 4 bases and J 6 bases; nucleotides not matched to a gene: 11. Germline values: CDR1 SGHTA, CDR2 FQGNSA. The CDR3 loop is CASSYLAGTSGGYDTQYF. The CDR3 DNA is TGTGCCAGCAGCTACTTGGCCGGGACTAGCGGGGGGTATGATACGCAGTATTTT.

The chain recombines TRBV2 with TRBJ2-1, with 10 positions matching TRBD2. The ends lost 7 bases at V and 2 bases at J; junction bases unmatched: 8. This CDR3 is 16 amino acids long. Germline lookup yields CDR1 SNHLY and CDR2 FYNNEI. The CDR3: CASTPGTSGAYNEQFF. Written as DNA, the CDR3 is TGTGCCAGCACCCCCGGTACTAGCGGGGCCTACAATGAGCAGTTCTTC. The full variable domain, in which reference TRBV2 and TRBJ2-1 provide the parts outside the CDR3, is EPEVTQTPSHQVTQMGQEVILRCVPISNHLYFYWYRQILGQKVEFLVSFYNNEISEKSEIFDDQFSVERPDGSNFTLKIRSTKLEDSAMYFCASTPGTSGAYNEQFFGPGTRLTVL.

J is TRBJ2-7 and V is TRBV27; TRBD2 agrees at 10 bases. This CDR3 region has 14 residues. Germline values: CDR1 MNHEY, CDR2 SMNVEV (reference sequence). Unmatched junction bases numbered 5, after V lost 5 bases and J lost 4 bases. This CDR3 reads CASSRGLAFYEQYF. Written as DNA, the CDR3 is TGTGCCAGCAGTCGGGGACTAGCGTTTTACGAGCAGTACTTC.

V and J are TRBV5-1 and TRBJ1-2; TRBD1 agrees at 8 bases. The J segment lost 8 bases and the V segment lost 4 bases, leaving 10 bases of the junction unmatched. Looked up from germline, CDR1 is SGHRS and CDR2 is YFSETQ. The CDR3 contains 14 residues. CDR3 DNA sequence: TGCGCCAGCAGCCCTAGGGACAGGACGGGAGGCTACACCTTC. As protein: CASSPRDRTGGYTF.